This TCR beta chain derives from a study of shared clonotypes between healthy human individuals. Execution of the assay was at deep level. Researchers sequenced unsorted PBMC DNA using ten immunoSEQ deep assay plates. TCRdb's copy holds only in-frame clones and misses some; the assay was immunoSEQ multiplex PCR. The data show a few hundred thousand clones, roughly four fifths seen once. As for this clone: Its antigen is undetermined.

The germline V and J ends were trimmed by 6 bases and 1 base, with 9 bases remaining between them. The CDR3 is 13 amino acids. Germline values: CDR1 ENHRY, CDR2 SYGVKD. Study-level findings and limits: A small donor pool kept down the genetic and exposure-history diversity that was represented.

The V and J genes are TRBV10-3 and TRBJ2-5; D may be TRBD1 (6 bases). The sample was PBMCs. The receptor was isolated from a middle-aged woman in good health. Some clones in this sample may be carry-over from other donors' samples. The CDR3 region is CAIRTDSQETQYF. Here the CDR3 DNA reads TGTGCCATCAGGACGGACAGCCAAGAGACCCAGTACTTC.